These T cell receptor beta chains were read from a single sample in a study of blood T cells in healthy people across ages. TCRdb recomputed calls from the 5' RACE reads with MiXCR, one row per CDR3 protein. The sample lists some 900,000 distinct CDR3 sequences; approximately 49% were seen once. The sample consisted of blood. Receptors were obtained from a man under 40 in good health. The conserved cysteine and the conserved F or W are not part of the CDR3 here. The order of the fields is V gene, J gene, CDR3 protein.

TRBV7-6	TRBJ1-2	ASSLATGGASYGYT
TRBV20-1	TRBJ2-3	SARDRGLAGTQY
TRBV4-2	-	VSSRDFGEETQY
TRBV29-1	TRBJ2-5	SVRTGQETQY
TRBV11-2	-	ASSLIVTGNEQY
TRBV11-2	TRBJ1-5	ASSHLAGLGNQPQH
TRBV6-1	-	ASSKHPRDSFYEQY
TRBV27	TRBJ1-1	ASSPPTGLNTEAF
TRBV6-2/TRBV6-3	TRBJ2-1	ASSQNPGREQF
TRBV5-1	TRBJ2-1	ASSPGTSGANEQF
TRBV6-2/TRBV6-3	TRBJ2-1	ASSYLAVSTNEQF
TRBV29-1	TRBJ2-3	SVDGQGMIDTQY
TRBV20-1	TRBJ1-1	SASVNQGGREAF
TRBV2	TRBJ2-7	ASSSAEGRKQY
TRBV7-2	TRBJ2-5	ASRQGAQETQY
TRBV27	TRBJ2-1	ASSVDVYNEQF
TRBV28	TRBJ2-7	AGSSLFYEQY
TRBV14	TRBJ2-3	ASSQGLGEPDTQY
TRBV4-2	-	ASSQESGWGSPYEQY
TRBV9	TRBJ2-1	ASSATSGLYNEQF
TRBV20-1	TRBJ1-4	SASDRGTNEKLF
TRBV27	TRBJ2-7	ASSLRSGLYEQY
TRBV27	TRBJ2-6	ASSLQRAGANVLT
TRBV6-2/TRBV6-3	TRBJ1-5	ASSETGVRNQPQH
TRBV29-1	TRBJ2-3	SVDGLAGEFTDTQY
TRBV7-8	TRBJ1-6	ASSPRQGFDSPLH
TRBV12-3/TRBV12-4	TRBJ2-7	ASSKAGNYEQY
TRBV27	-	ASSLEGGGYYEQY
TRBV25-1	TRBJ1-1	ASSGSGGMGGTEAF
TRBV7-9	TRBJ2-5	ASKREKETQY
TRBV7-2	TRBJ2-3	ASSLRVERGTDTQY
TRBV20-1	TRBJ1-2	SARDLRQGDSGYT
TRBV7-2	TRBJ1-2	ASSLVRMGSNYGYT
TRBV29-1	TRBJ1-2	SAATGYFGYT
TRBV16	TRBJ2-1	ASSPPGGKYNEQF
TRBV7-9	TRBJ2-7	ASGPRDEQY
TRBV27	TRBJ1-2	ASRGKQGTYGYT
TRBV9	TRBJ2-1	ASSVEAGLAVWDEQF
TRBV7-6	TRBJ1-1	ASSLAAGRTEAF
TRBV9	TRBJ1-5	ASSVGQAVNQPQH
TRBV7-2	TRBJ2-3	ASSGTGVVTDTQY
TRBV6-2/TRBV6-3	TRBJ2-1	ASHRSSYNEQF
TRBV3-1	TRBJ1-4	ASSRSYIGTLGTNEKLF
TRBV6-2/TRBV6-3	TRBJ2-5	ASSSWTEPFQETQY
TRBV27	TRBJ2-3	ASSRGLAGTDTQY
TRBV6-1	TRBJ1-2	ASSDSSLRNYGYT
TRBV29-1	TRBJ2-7	SVDKTGHHEQY
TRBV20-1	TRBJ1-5	SASSLGTDHQPQH
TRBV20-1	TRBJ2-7	SARGLAGANEQY
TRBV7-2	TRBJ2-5	ASSRGQMETQY